One and the same sample provided the 19 T cell receptor beta chains below, sequenced in a study of blood T cell repertoires in COVID-19. Libraries were prepared by immunoSEQ multiplex PCR; TCRdb keeps only in-frame clonotypes and omits some of them. The repertoire holds 55,000 to 75,000 clones, approximately 89% seen once, with more than 8% in the top ten. The sequencing sample was made of peripheral blood. The receptors here all came from a human donor in a cohort sampled during active COVID-19.

The gene calls are TRBV13 and TRBJ1-6; D gene uncertain. V lost 1 base and J 3 bases, leaving 7 bases between the germline ends. Germline CDR1 is PRHDT and CDR2 is FYEKMQ (reference sequence). The CDR3 has 15 amino acids. CDR3 residues: CASSLEHRYNSPLHF. The CDR3 nucleotides are TGTGCCAGCAGCTTAGAACACCGCTATAATTCACCCCTCCACTTT.

This clone is a singleton in its sample. This chain links TRBV13 with TRBJ2-7; a weak D match, TRBD1 (5 bases). The V end was cut by 7 bases, the J end by 1 base, with 20 bases between. This CDR3 has 16 residues. CDR1 and CDR2 from the germline V gene are PRHDT and FYEKMQ (reference sequence). CDR3 amino acids: CASTKGQSDPSYEQYF. The CDR3 region has the DNA TGTGCCAGCACCAAGGGGCAGTCGGACCCATCCTACGAGCAGTACTTC.

The chain is built from TRBV25-1 and TRBJ2-7, with D uncertain. CDR3 length: 14 amino acids. The V gene's germline CDR1 is MGHDK and CDR2 SYGVNS. The V end was cut by 4 bases, the J end by 1 base, with 11 bases between. The CDR3 loop reads CASSVNLRSYEQYF. The CDR3 DNA reads TGTGCCAGCAGTGTTAACCTCAGATCCTACGAGCAGTACTTC.

This clone was seen once. V is TRBV7-2 and J is TRBJ1-2, with a possible D match to TRBD1 (5 bases). V lost 5 bases and J 2 bases, leaving 21 bases between the germline ends. The CDR3 has 17 residues. Germline lookup yields CDR1 SGHTA and CDR2 FQGNSA. This CDR3 reads CASSPITGGQGNYGYTF. The CDR3 nucleotides read TGTGCCAGCAGCCCCATAACGGGCGGTCAGGGCAACTATGGCTACACCTTC.

The V and J genes are TRBV2 and TRBJ2-6, with a tentative D call TRBD1 (6 bases). The CDR3 runs to 15 residues. Trimming took off 4 bases at V and 1 base at J, with 8 bases between the two ends. In germline, CDR1 is SNHLY, CDR2 FYNNEI. CDR3 sequence: CASSVTGSGANVLTF. The CDR3 nucleotides are TGTGCCAGCAGTGTAACAGGGTCTGGGGCCAACGTCCTGACTTTC.

The chain joins TRBV7-2 to TRBJ1-1, with D perhaps TRBD1 (6 bases). The CDR3 consists of 14 residues. V shed 5 bases and J shed 1 base, with 11 bases lying between them. Germline assignment: CDR1 SGHTA and CDR2 FQGNSA. The CDR3 DNA reads TGTGCCAGCAGCCCCATGGGGGCGAACACTGAAGCTTTCTTT. This codes for CASSPMGANTEAFF.

The J gene is TRBJ1-1, the V gene TRBV3-1 (or the pseudogene TRBV3-2); 8 positions match TRBD1. This CDR3 region has 14 residues. Germline lookup yields CDR1 LGHDT and CDR2 YNNKEL (reference sequence). Trimming at V came to 0 bases and at J to 8 bases, leaving 5 bases not matched to a gene. The CDR3 spells CASSQEVRTGEAFF. The CDR3 nucleotides are TGTGCCAGCAGCCAAGAGGTACGGACAGGGGAAGCTTTCTTT.

The CDR3 here is CASSRAGVRGTGELFF. DNA of the CDR3: TGTGCCAGCAGCCGCGCGGGGGTTCGTGGCACCGGGGAGCTGTTTTTT. This chain joins TRBV11-2 and TRBJ2-2; 7 positions match TRBD2. V was clipped by 5 bases and J by 4 bases; unmatched bases: 10. The CDR3 is 16 residues long. Germline assignment: CDR1 SGHAT and CDR2 FQNNGV.

V gene TRBV7-8 combines with J gene TRBJ1-3; D perhaps matches TRBD1 (5 bases). Per the germline V gene, CDR1 is SGHVS and CDR2 is FQNEAQ. The CDR3 loop spans 13 amino acids. The germline V and J ends were trimmed by 3 bases and 8 bases, with 11 bases remaining between them. This CDR3 reads CASSLAGTDTIYF. In DNA form, the CDR3 reads TGTGCCAGCAGCTTGGCGGGGACGGACACCATATATTTT. Based on the CDR3 plus reference TRBV7-8 and TRBJ1-3, the full variable domain is GAGVSQSPRYKVAKRGQDVALRCDPISGHVSLFWYQQALGQGPEFLTYFQNEAQLDKSGLPSDRFFAERPEGSVSTLKIQRTQQEDSAVYLCASSLAGTDTIYFGEGSWLTVV.

This chain joins TRBV24-1 and TRBJ2-5; D is possibly TRBD2 (6 bases). V shed 4 bases and J shed 5 bases, with 22 bases lying between them. The germline gives CDR1 KGHDR, CDR2 SFDVKD. The CDR3 runs to 17 residues. CDR3 in DNA: TGTGCCACCAGTGACCAAGCGGGTTTTGGTAGTCCGGAGACCCAGTACTTC. Protein: CATSDQAGFGSPETQYF.

This clone was detected once. The chain joins TRBV27 to TRBJ1-2; 7 positions match TRBD1. The length of the CDR3 is 14 residues. Per germline, CDR1 MNHEY and CDR2 SMNVEV (reference sequence). The V and J ends lost 7 bases and 2 bases, in that order; junction bases with no gene match: 7. This CDR3 reads CASKPTGANYGYTF. The CDR3 DNA follows: TGTGCCAGCAAACCCACAGGGGCGAACTATGGCTACACCTTC.

The chain employs TRBV15 and TRBJ2-7; D might be TRBD1 (6 bases). Trimming stripped 0 bases from V and 0 bases from J, with 15 bases between. Germline V lookup: CDR1 LNHNV, CDR2 YYDKDF (reference sequence). The CDR3 sequence is 17 residues long. The CDR3 nucleotides read TGTGCCACCAGCAGAGATCCCCGGGACACCGACTCCTACGAGCAGTACTTC. This codes for CATSRDPRDTDSYEQYF. The full variable domain, completed using reference TRBV15 and TRBJ2-7, is DAMVIQNPRYQVTQFGKPVTLSCSQTLNHNVMYWYQQKSSQAPKLLFHYYDKDFNNEADTPDNFQSRRPNTSFCFLDIRSPGLGDTAMYLCATSRDPRDTDSYEQYFGPGTRLTVT.

The chain recombines TRBV6-1 with TRBJ2-5, with unresolved D. Germline CDR1 is MNHNS and CDR2 is SASEGT. There are 14 residues in the CDR3. Trimming left V 1 base short and J 5 bases short, with 11 bases between. DNA of the CDR3: TGTGCCAGCAGTGAAGTAATGGGCTGGGAGACCCAGTACTTC. Its translation: CASSEVMGWETQYF.

This clone occurred once. The chain carries TRBV27 and TRBJ1-6; 9 bases match TRBD1. There are 16 residues in the CDR3. V lost 3 bases and J lost 7; bases outside the gene matches: 7. Germline CDR1 and CDR2: MNHEY and SMNVEV (reference sequence). DNA of the CDR3: TGTGCCAGCAGTTTTATAGGACAGGGGCGGAATTCACCCCTCCACTTT. The encoded protein is CASSFIGQGRNSPLHF.

The V gene is TRBV19, the J gene TRBJ2-7; 7 bases align to TRBD2. The length of the CDR3 is 15 residues. J gave up 4 bases and V 5 bases, and 11 bases lay outside the gene matches. The germline CDR1 and CDR2 sequences are LNHDA and SQIVND (reference sequence). The CDR3 bases are TGTGCCAGTAGTTGGGCCGCCAGGGAGGGTTACGAGCAGTACTTC. This sequence encodes CASSWAAREGYEQYF.

The chain combines TRBV11-2 with TRBJ1-1, with a tentative D call TRBD1 (5 bases). The germline CDR1 and CDR2 sequences are SGHAT and FQNNGV. CDR3 length: 13 amino acids. Trimming removed 5 bases from V and 7 bases from J, with 14 bases in between. In DNA form, the CDR3 reads TGTGCCAGCAGCAAAGGCGACAGCGATGAAGCTTTCTTT. Protein sequence: CASSKGDSDEAFF.

The chain joins TRBV10-3 to TRBJ1-5; possibly TRBD1 for D (6 bases). Germline V CDR1 and CDR2: ENHRY, SYGVKD. The CDR3 spans 18 residues. Trimming took off 1 base at V and 6 bases at J, with 22 bases between the two ends. The CDR3 is CAISEYPGTTWVGQPQHF. CDR3 sequence (DNA): TGTGCCATCAGTGAGTACCCCGGGACAACCTGGGTTGGTCAGCCCCAGCATTTT.

This sequence joins TRBV27 and TRBJ2-5, with D perhaps matching TRBD2 (5 bases). The CDR3 contains 15 residues. V was cut by 6 bases and J by 7 bases, with 21 bases left in between. Germline CDR1 and CDR2: MNHEY and SMNVEV (reference sequence). CDR3 bases: TGTGCCAGCAGCAAACCCGGGATTCCCGGAGGGACCCAGTACTTC. Translating it yields CASSKPGIPGGTQYF.

V usage is TRBV30 and J usage is TRBJ2-7; 7 nucleotides match TRBD1. The CDR3 is 13 residues long. Losses at the gene ends were 6 bases for V and 2 bases for J; bases not matched to a gene: 7. CDR1 and CDR2 from the germline V gene are GTSNPN and SVGIG (reference sequence). The DNA of the CDR3 is TGTGCCTGTGACAGGACAGGAGCCTACGAGCAGTACTTC. It is translated as CACDRTGAYEQYF.